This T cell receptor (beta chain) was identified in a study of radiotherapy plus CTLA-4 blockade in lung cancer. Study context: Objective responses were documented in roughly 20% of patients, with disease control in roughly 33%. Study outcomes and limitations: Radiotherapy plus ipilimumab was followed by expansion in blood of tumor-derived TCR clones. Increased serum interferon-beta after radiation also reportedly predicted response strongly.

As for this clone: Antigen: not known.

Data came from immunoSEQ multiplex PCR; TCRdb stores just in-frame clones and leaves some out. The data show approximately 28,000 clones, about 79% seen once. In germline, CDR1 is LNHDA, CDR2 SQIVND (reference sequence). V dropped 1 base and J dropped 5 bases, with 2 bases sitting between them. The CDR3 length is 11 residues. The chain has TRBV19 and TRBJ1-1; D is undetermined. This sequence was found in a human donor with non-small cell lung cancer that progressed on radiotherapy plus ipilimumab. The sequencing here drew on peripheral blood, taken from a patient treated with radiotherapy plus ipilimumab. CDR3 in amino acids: CASSIVTEAFF. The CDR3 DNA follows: TGTGCCAGTAGTATAGTGACTGAAGCTTTCTTT.